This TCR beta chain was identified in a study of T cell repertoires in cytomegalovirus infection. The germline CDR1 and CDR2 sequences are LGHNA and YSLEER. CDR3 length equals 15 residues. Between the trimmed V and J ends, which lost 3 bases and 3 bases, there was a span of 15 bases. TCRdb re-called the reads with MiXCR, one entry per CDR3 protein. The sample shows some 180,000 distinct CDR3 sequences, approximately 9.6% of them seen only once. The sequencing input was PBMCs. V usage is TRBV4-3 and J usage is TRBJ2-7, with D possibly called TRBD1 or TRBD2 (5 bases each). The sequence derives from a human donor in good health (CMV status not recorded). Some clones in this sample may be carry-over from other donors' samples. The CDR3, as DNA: TGCGCCAGCAGCCAGCTAGGTGGGGGTAGCTACGAGCAGTACTTC. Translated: CASSQLGGGSYEQYF.